This T cell receptor beta chain was recorded in a study of T cells in Graves' hyperthyroidism and ophthalmopathy. Amplified TCR beta CDR3 regions derived from RNA transcripts. HTBI primers were the set used in a first-round RT-PCR of the TCR CDR3. Via MiXCR, TCRdb re-called the multiplex PCR reads, giving one row per CDR3 protein. The sample has about 600,000 distinct CDR3 sequences; about a sixth are singletons. At least 3 on the Clinical Activity Score was recorded for ophthalmopathy patients, who also had NOSPECS grade at least 4 and duration under 3 months. Based on clinical symptoms, serum thyroxine and TRAb, thyroid ultrasound and orbital computed tomography, diagnoses were reached. Germline assignment: CDR1 DFQATT and CDR2 SNEGSKA (reference sequence). The length of the CDR3 is 14 residues. J was trimmed by 2 bases and V by 2 bases; bases with no gene match: 6.

This clonotype was obtained from a woman in her forties with Graves' ophthalmopathy. The J gene is TRBJ2-7, the V gene TRBV20-1; 7 bases fit TRBD1. The sample was blood. CDR3 bases: TGCAGTGCTAGATGGGCAGGGGGAACCTACGAGCAGTACTTC. This translates into CSARWAGGTYEQYF.